The 2 T cell receptor beta chains listed next were all sequenced from one sample in a study of T cells in tumors after PD-1 blockade. Sequenced by immunoSEQ multiplex PCR; TCRdb stores in-frame clones only, minus some. The sample lists tens of thousands of clones, 70% to 75% seen once, with under 50% in the top ten. The source material was PBMCs, sampled after anti-PD-1 treatment. These receptors all stem from a human donor with basal cell carcinoma.

The CDR3 DNA reads as TGTGCCAGCAGCTCGCTAGCGGGAGATAGAGATACGCAGTATTTT. Its translation: CASSSLAGDRDTQYF. V gene TRBV11-3 combines with J gene TRBJ2-3; TRBD2 matches 10 bases. Germline V CDR1 and CDR2: SGHNT, YENEEA. J gave up 5 bases and V 4 bases, and 6 bases lay outside the gene matches. The CDR3 contains 15 residues.

CDR3 nucleotide sequence: TGCGCCAGCAGCCAATTTAGCAATGAGCAGTTCTTC. Translating it yields CASSQFSNEQFF. The genes are TRBV4-3 and TRBJ2-1; D remains unclear. CDR3 size: 12 residues. The germline V gene encodes CDR1 LGHNA and CDR2 YSLEER. Trimming pared 2 bases from V and 6 bases from J, leaving 5 bases between.